What follows describes a single T cell receptor (beta chain). The target antigen is unknown. Per germline, CDR1 SGDLS and CDR2 YYNGEE. This CDR3 comprises 16 residues. Trimming left V 0 bases short and J 0 bases short, with 10 bases between. Sequencing was performed with immunoSEQ multiplex PCR; in TCRdb, only in-frame clones are kept and a portion is missing. The profile shows about 120,000 clones, more than 75% of them singletons. The entry originates in a study of T cell responses to AZD1222 COVID-19 vaccine. Study outcomes and limitations: Spike-wide coverage was observed for vaccine-associated CD4 TCRs, with dominant responses at 160-218 and 743-854. Without day 14 samples, only post-peak T cell repertoires were studied.

Specimen: peripheral blood, collected on day 0 of AZD1222 vaccination. The V call is TRBV9, the J call TRBJ1-5; no definite D call. The receptor comes from an adult in good health. The CDR3 spells CASSVDSANSNQPQHF. The CDR3 DNA reads TGTGCCAGCAGCGTAGACTCAGCTAATAGCAATCAGCCCCAGCATTTT.